This T cell receptor beta chain came from a study of T cells in Graves' hyperthyroidism and ophthalmopathy. As for the study in general: Pretreatment peripheral blood was obtained at initial diagnosis. Study-level results: Median prediction lead before ophthalmopathy onset was 6.5 months with the model.

Concerning this clonotype itself: Its antigen is unidentified.

Diagnosis rested on symptoms, serum thyroxine and TRAb, thyroid ultrasound, and orbital computed tomography. From germline, CDR1 is KGHSH and CDR2 LQKENI. Trimming shortened V by 3 bases and J by 1 base, and 6 bases separated the two germline ends. The CDR3 is made up of 13 amino acids. Regions amplified from RNA transcripts were the TCR beta CDR3 regions. The TCR CDR3 was amplified in a first-round RT-PCR using the HTBI primer set. Each CDR3 protein gets one entry after TCRdb re-called the multiplex PCR reads with MiXCR. The sample lists about 110,000 distinct CDR3 sequences; 15% to 20% were seen once.

This chain joins TRBV18 and TRBJ1-1; no clear D. Material: blood. This TCR was recovered from a woman in her fifties or sixties with Graves' hyperthyroidism. CDR3 amino acids: CASSPDKNTEAFF. DNA for the CDR3: TGTGCCAGCTCACCCGACAAGAACACTGAAGCTTTCTTT.